Below, 12 T cell receptor beta chains from the same sample are listed, as sequenced in a study of regulatory T cells in long-lasting Graves disease. The authors built TCR beta libraries using iRepertoire HTBI primers and Arm-PCR of CDR3 regions. TCRdb reanalysed the multiplex PCR reads using MiXCR and keeps one entry per CDR3 protein. The sample holds about 440,000 distinct CDR3 sequences, more than 12% seen once. Time point meaning: newly diagnosed GD, antithyroid drugs for less than 3 months. Making the TCR library involved RNA that had been extracted from PBMCs. These sequences were also reported in another study, on T cells in Graves' hyperthyroidism and ophthalmopathy.

Specimen: peripheral blood mononuclear cells (PBMCs), collected at new diagnosis, from a patient treated with antithyroid drugs. These TCRs come from a woman aged 25 to 39 with Graves disease.

At least ten counts were recorded for this clonotype. The gene calls are TRBV12-5 and TRBJ2-3; a possible D gene is TRBD2 (5 bases). The CDR3 totals 14 residues. Trimming left V 6 bases short and J 1 base short, with 11 bases between. Germline V gene sequence: CDR1 LGHNT, CDR2 FRNRAP. The CDR3 here is CASGPQLGTDTQYF. The CDR3 region has the DNA TGTGCTAGTGGGCCCCAACTAGGCACAGATACGCAGTATTTT.

Comments on this clonotype: This clone may be a read error of a much larger clone one base away. This chain links TRBV13 with TRBJ2-7, with 7 bases identical to TRBD2. The CDR3 is 13 residues long. CDR1 and CDR2 from the germline V gene are PRHDT and FYEKMQ (reference sequence). CDR3 loop: CASGLRLADEQYF. CDR3 nucleotides: TGTGCCAGCGGCTTGAGACTAGCTGACGAGCAGTACTTC.

This clonotype has a handful of counts. The chain recombines TRBV27 with TRBJ1-1, with D possibly TRBD1 on 5 matching bases. V was pared by 4 bases and J by 12 bases, with 21 bases between. The CDR3 is 14 residues long. CDR1 and CDR2 from the germline V gene are MNHEY and SMNVEV (reference sequence). CDR3 protein: CASSSGGVGVDPFF. CDR3 nucleotides: TGTGCCAGCAGTTCTGGGGGGGTTGGGGTTGATCCTTTCTTT.

The chain links TRBV4-2 to TRBJ2-7; 8 nucleotides line up with TRBD2. The CDR3 has 16 residues. Germline V gene lookup returns CDR1 LGHNA and CDR2 YNFKEQ. With V trimmed by 5 bases and J by 1 base, 10 bases remained unmatched. CDR3 in DNA: TGTGCCAGCAGCGAATCCTTCGGCGGGAGGTCCTACGAGCAGTACTTC. Translation gives CASSESFGGRSYEQYF.

The CDR3 loop is CASSISGNTIYF. The CDR3 nucleotides are TGTGCCAGCAGCATCTCTGGAAACACCATATATTTT. The chain joins TRBV7-9 to TRBJ1-3; D gene unclear. From germline, CDR1 is SEHNR and CDR2 FQNEAQ (reference sequence). Trimming shortened V by 5 bases and J by 0 bases, and 2 bases separated the two germline ends. This CDR3 contains 12 residues. Combining the CDR3 with reference TRBV7-9 and TRBJ1-3 gives the whole variable domain DTGVSQNPRHKITKRGQNVTFRCDPISEHNRLYWYRQTLGQGPEFLTYFQNEAQLEKSRLLSDRFSAERPKGSFSTLEIQRTEQGDSAMYLCASSISGNTIYFGEGSWLTVV.

This clonotype was observed a handful of times. The genes are TRBV19 and TRBJ2-1, with 7 bases aligning to TRBD2. The CDR3 is 18 residues long. Looked up from germline, CDR1 is LNHDA and CDR2 is SQIVND (reference sequence). After removal of 2 bases from V and 3 bases from J, the junction contained 13 bases not matched to a gene. The CDR3 loop reads CASSIWAETGGLYNEQFF. The DNA for the CDR3 is TGTGCCAGTAGTATATGGGCGGAAACGGGAGGACTCTACAATGAGCAGTTCTTC. Filled out from reference TRBV19 and TRBJ2-1, the complete variable domain reads DGGITQSPKYLFRKEGQNVTLSCEQNLNHDAMYWYRQDPGQGLRLIYYSQIVNDFQKGDIAEGYSVSREKKESFPLTVTSAQKNPTAFYLCASSIWAETGGLYNEQFFGPGTRLTVL.

In its sample, this clonotype was seen a few times. The chain combines TRBV29-1 with TRBJ2-7, with D unclear. The CDR3 extends over 9 amino acids. V lost 4 bases, J lost 6 bases, and 4 bases lay in between. Germline values: CDR1 SQVTM, CDR2 ANQGSEA. CDR3 bases: TGCAGCGTTGCAAGCGAGCAGTACTTC. This sequence encodes CSVASEQYF.

This clonotype occurred many times. The gene calls are TRBV2 and TRBJ2-3; 13 positions match TRBD2. Per germline, CDR1 SNHLY and CDR2 FYNNEI. This CDR3 is 21 amino acids long. After removal of 1 base from V and 1 base from J, the junction contained 14 bases not matched to a gene. The CDR3 DNA reads as TGTGCCAGCAGTGAAGAGGTTGAGACTAGCGGGAGGTTGGGGGGCACAGATACGCAGTATTTT. This translates into CASSEEVETSGRLGGTDTQYF.

The sample holds a few counts of this clonotype. The chain joins TRBV14 to TRBJ2-2; 7 bases align to TRBD1. The CDR3 runs 14 residues. V dropped 3 bases and J dropped 6; count of bases not matched to a gene: 4. Germline V CDR1 and CDR2: SGHDN, FVKESK. The CDR3 DNA is TGTGCCAGCAGCCATAACAGGGGTCCCGGGGAGCTGTTTTTT. Translation gives CASSHNRGPGELFF.

At least ten counts were recorded for this clonotype. V usage is TRBV7-9 and J usage is TRBJ2-3; the match to TRBD2 covers 12 bases. J lost 1 base, V lost 2 bases, and 7 bases had no gene match. Per germline, CDR1 SEHNR and CDR2 FQNEAQ (reference sequence). The CDR3 has 18 residues. The CDR3 nucleotides are TGTGCCAGCAGCTTAAGACTAGCGGGAGACCCGCGCACAGATACGCAGTATTTT. Its translation is CASSLRLAGDPRTDTQYF.

This clonotype was observed a handful of times. The V call is TRBV4-1, the J call TRBJ1-5, with a tentative D call TRBD1 (6 bases). The CDR3 loop spans 12 amino acids. Deletions cut 2 bases from V and 14 bases from J, with 13 bases between. CDR1 and CDR2 from the germline V gene are MGHRA and YSYEKL. CDR3 protein: CASSQIGGSKHF. The CDR3 DNA is TGCGCCAGCAGCCAAATAGGGGGGTCTAAGCATTTT.

The sample holds a few counts of this clonotype. This chain joins TRBV20-1 and TRBJ2-7; 12 bases map to TRBD2. Germline V gene data show CDR1 as DFQATT and CDR2 as SNEGSKA (reference sequence). The V gene end was trimmed by 7 bases and the J gene end by 7 bases; junction bases not matched to a gene: 5. The CDR3 is 12 residues long. The CDR3 nucleotides read TGCAGTGGACTAGCGGGAGTGGGTGAGCAGTACTTC. It translates to CSGLAGVGEQYF.